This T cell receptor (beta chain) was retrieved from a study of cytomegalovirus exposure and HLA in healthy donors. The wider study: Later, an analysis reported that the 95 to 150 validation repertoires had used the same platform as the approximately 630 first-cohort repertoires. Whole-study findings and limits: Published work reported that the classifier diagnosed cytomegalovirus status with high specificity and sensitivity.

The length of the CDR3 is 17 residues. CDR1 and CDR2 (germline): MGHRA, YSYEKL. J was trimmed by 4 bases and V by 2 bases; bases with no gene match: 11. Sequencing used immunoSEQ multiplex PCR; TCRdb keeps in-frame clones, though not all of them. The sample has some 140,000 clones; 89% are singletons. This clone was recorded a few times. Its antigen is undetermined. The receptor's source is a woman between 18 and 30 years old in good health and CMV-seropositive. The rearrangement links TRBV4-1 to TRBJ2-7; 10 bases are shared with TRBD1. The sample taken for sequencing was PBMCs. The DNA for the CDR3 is TGCGCCAGCAGCCAACAACCAGCCGGGACAGGGGCTTACGAGCAGTACTTC. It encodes CASSQQPAGTGAYEQYF.